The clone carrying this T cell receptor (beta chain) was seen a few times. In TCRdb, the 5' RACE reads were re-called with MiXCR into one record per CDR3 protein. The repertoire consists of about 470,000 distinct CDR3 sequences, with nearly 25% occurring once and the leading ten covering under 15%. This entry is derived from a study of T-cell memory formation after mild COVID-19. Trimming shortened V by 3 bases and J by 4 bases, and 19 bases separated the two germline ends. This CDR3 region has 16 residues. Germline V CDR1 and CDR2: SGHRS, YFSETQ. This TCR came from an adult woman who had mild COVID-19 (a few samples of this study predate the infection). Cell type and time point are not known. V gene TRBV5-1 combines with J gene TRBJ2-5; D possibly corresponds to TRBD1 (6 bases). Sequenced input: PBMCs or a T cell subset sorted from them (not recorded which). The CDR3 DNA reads TGCGCCAGCAGCTACGGCACACAGGGTCGGGGAGAGACCCAGTACTTC. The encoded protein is CASSYGTQGRGETQYF.